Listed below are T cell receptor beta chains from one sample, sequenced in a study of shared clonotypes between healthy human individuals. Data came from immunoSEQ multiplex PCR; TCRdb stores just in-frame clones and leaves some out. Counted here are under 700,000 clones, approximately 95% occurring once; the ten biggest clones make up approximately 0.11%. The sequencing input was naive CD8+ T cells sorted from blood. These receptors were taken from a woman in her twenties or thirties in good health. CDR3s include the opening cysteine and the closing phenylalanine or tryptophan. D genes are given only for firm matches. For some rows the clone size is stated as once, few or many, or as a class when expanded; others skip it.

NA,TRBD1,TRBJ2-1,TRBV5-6,CASSLTGGNEQFF,TGTGCCAGCAGCCTGACAGGGGGCAATGAGCAGTTCTTC
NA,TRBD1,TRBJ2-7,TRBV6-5,CASSDRDSPYEQYF,TGTGCCAGCAGTGACCGGGACAGCCCCTACGAGCAGTACTTC
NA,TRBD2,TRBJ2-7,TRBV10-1,CASSPGLASYEQYF,TGCGCCAGCAGCCCGGGACTAGCCTCTTACGAGCAGTACTTC
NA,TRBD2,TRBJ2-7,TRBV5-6,CASSLVSSGGWREQYF,TGTGCCAGCAGCTTGGTATCAAGCGGGGGATGGCGCGAGCAGTACTTC
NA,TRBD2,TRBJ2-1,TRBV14,CASSQQTSGSHNEQFF,TGTGCCAGCAGCCAACAGACTAGCGGGAGCCACAATGAGCAGTTCTTC
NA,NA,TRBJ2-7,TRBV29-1,CSVWAGYEQYF,TGCAGCGTTTGGGCAGGCTACGAGCAGTACTTC
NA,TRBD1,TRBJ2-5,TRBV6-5,CASRNRGTLQETQYF,TGTGCCAGCAGAAACAGGGGGACTCTCCAAGAGACCCAGTACTTC
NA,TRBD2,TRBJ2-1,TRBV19,CASSMPWRAGELPYNEQFF,TGTGCCAGTAGTATGCCTTGGCGAGCGGGAGAGCTTCCCTACAATGAGCAGTTCTTC
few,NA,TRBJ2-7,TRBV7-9,CASSDDYEQYF,TGTGCCAGCAGCGATGACTACGAGCAGTACTTC
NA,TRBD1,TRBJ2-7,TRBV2,CASSPGQGVPYEQYF,TGTGCCAGCAGTCCGGGACAGGGCGTCCCCTACGAGCAGTACTTC
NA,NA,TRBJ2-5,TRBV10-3,CAVYSTGSQETQYF,TGTGCCGTTTACTCGACAGGTAGCCAAGAGACCCAGTACTTC
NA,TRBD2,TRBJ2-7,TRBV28,CASSPPGGRSYEQYF,TGTGCCAGCAGTCCCCCGGGAGGGAGGTCCTACGAGCAGTACTTC
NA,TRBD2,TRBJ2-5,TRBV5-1,CASSPPGLAGKVGETQYF,TGCGCCAGCAGCCCGCCGGGGTTAGCGGGAAAAGTGGGGGAGACCCAGTACTTC
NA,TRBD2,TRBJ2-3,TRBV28,CASRITSGRAQYF,TGTGCCAGCAGAATAACTAGCGGGAGAGCGCAGTATTTT
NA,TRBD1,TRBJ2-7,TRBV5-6,CASSFGQVREQYF,TGTGCCAGCAGCTTTGGACAGGTCAGGGAGCAGTACTTC
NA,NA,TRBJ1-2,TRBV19,CASKGGSNYGYTF,TGTGCCAGTAAGGGAGGGTCTAACTATGGCTACACCTTC
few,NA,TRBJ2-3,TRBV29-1,CSVEKGRRTDTQYF,TGCAGCGTTGAAAAGGGCCGACGCACAGATACGCAGTATTTT
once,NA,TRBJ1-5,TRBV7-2,CASSLAASSFLPHQPQHF,TGTGCCAGCAGCTTAGCAGCTTCGAGTTTTCTTCCCCATCAGCCCCAGCATTTT
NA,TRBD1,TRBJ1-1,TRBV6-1,CASSAMTGRTEAFF,TGTGCCAGCAGCGCGATGACAGGGAGGACTGAAGCTTTCTTT
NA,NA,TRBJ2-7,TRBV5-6,CASSWDRDTYEQYF,TGTGCCAGCAGCTGGGACCGAGACACCTACGAGCAGTACTTC
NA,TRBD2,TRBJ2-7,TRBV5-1,CASSLELAGIYEQYF,TGCGCCAGCAGCTTGGAACTAGCGGGGATCTACGAGCAGTACTTC
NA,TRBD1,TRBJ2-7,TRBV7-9,CASSSPTGTSPYEQYF,TGTGCCAGCAGCTCGCCGACAGGGACGAGTCCCTACGAGCAGTACTTC
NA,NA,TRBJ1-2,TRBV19,CASTPQAWGADPYGYTF,TGTGCCAGTACCCCGCAAGCGTGGGGGGCGGATCCCTATGGCTACACCTTC